A single sample gave rise to the 14 T cell receptor beta chains below, sequenced in a study of human versus mouse CDR3 diversity and MHC coevolution. The protocol was immunoSEQ multiplex PCR, while the TCRdb copy is restricted to in-frame clones and leaves out a portion. The table includes roughly 81,000 clones, over 85% detected once. The sequencing sample was made of naive CD4+ T cells from blood. Subset reported: CD45RO-negative CD62L-positive naive CD4 T cells. Source of these receptors: a person aged 30 to 69 in good health.

The CDR3 loop is CASSLGLIPDTQYF. CDR3 coding DNA: TGTGCCAGCAGCCTCGGACTGATCCCAGATACGCAGTATTTT. This chain uses TRBV9 with TRBJ2-3; D possibly corresponds to TRBD2 (5 bases). This CDR3 is built from 14 residues. In germline, CDR1 is SGDLS, CDR2 YYNGEE. With 4 bases removed from V and 4 bases from J, the gap between germline ends came to 13 bases.

The rearrangement uses TRBV27 and TRBJ2-4, with 7 positions matching TRBD2. Germline values: CDR1 MNHEY, CDR2 SMNVEV (reference sequence). The CDR3 covers 13 residues. The J segment lost 6 bases and the V segment lost 2 bases, leaving 1 base of the junction unmatched. CDR3 in amino acids: CASSLPGGNIQYF. The CDR3 bases are TGTGCCAGCAGTTTACCGGGGGGAAACATTCAGTACTTC.

The rearrangement links TRBV19 to TRBJ2-1, with 7 bases aligning to TRBD1. J gave up 3 bases and V 1 base, and 0 bases lay outside the gene matches. The CDR3 has 14 residues. CDR1 LNHDA and CDR2 SQIVND come from the germline V gene (reference sequence). For the CDR3, the DNA is TGTGCCAGTAGTATAGGACAGGGCTACAATGAGCAGTTCTTC. This gives the protein CASSIGQGYNEQFF.

The V gene is TRBV9, the J gene TRBJ1-1, with a tentative D call TRBD1 (5 bases). Germline CDR1 SGDLS, CDR2 YYNGEE. CDR3 length: 13 amino acids. V shed 3 bases and J shed 1 base, with 7 bases lying between them. The CDR3 DNA follows: TGTGCCAGCAGCGCACAGGCGAACACTGAAGCTTTCTTT. Its translation is CASSAQANTEAFF.

CDR3 in amino acids: CASSPARIAGGPTSTDTQYF. The CDR3 DNA reads TGCGCCAGCAGCCCCGCACGAATAGCGGGGGGGCCGACCTCCACAGATACGCAGTATTTT. This chain joins TRBV5-1 and TRBJ2-3; 11 bases match TRBD2. The CDR3 sequence is 20 residues long. The V and J ends lost 4 bases and 2 bases, in that order; junction bases with no gene match: 18. Germline CDR1 reads SGHRS; CDR2 reads YFSETQ.

This clone occurred once. The rearrangement links TRBV7-2 to TRBJ1-1; a weak D match, TRBD1 (6 bases). CDR1 is SGHTA and CDR2 is FQGNSA in the germline V gene. V lost 5 bases and J lost 1, with 11 bases in between. The CDR3 has 14 residues. The CDR3 region has the DNA TGTGCCAGCAGCCCAGGGGCAGCGAACACTGAAGCTTTCTTT. Protein product: CASSPGAANTEAFF.

The V and J genes are TRBV6-5 and TRBJ1-6; 7 bases align to TRBD1. Germline V lookup: CDR1 MNHEY, CDR2 SVGAGI. The CDR3 is 15 amino acids. J gave up 7 bases and V 8 bases, and 11 bases lay outside the gene matches. CDR3 coding DNA: TGTGCCAGCCGCGCCAGACAGGGTCGAAATTCACCCCTCCACTTT. This translates into CASRARQGRNSPLHF.

V gene TRBV5-1 combines with J gene TRBJ2-7; D gene uncertain. Per germline, CDR1 SGHRS and CDR2 YFSETQ. Trimming left V 0 bases short and J 2 bases short, with 12 bases between. The CDR3 is 15 residues long. CDR3 DNA: TGCGCCAGCAGCTTGGATAGGCTGGAGACCTACGAGCAGTACTTC. This sequence encodes CASSLDRLETYEQYF.

There are a few counts of this clone. The chain is built from TRBV19 and TRBJ1-3; 10 bases map to TRBD1. Losses at the gene ends were 6 bases for V and 3 bases for J; bases not matched to a gene: 5. The CDR3 contains 15 residues. Germline V gives CDR1 LNHDA, CDR2 SQIVND (reference sequence). The CDR3 region is CASRGDRGHGNTIYF. The CDR3 DNA sequence: TGTGCCAGTAGGGGAGACAGGGGGCATGGAAACACCATATATTTT.

V is TRBV18 and J is TRBJ1-5, with no clear D. From germline, CDR1 is KGHSH and CDR2 LQKENI. The CDR3 extends over 17 amino acids. V was cut by 2 bases and J by 0 bases, with 14 bases left in between. Here the CDR3 reads CASSPVSAGYSNQPQHF. In DNA, the CDR3 is TGTGCCAGCTCACCAGTGTCGGCAGGCTATAGCAATCAGCCCCAGCATTTT.

The chain couples TRBV27 to TRBJ2-1, with a possible D match to TRBD2 (5 bases). This CDR3 region has 15 residues. CDR1 is MNHEY and CDR2 is SMNVEV in the germline V gene (reference sequence). The V gene lost 4 bases and the J gene lost 4 bases, with 14 bases spanning the gap. This chain's CDR3 is CASSSPRAYYNEQFF. In DNA form, the CDR3 reads TGTGCCAGCAGTTCCCCGAGGGCTTATTACAATGAGCAGTTCTTC.

The genes are TRBV30 and TRBJ1-5, with D tentatively TRBD1 (5 bases). From germline, CDR1 is GTSNPN and CDR2 SVGIG (reference sequence). The CDR3 has 13 residues. V was cut by 2 bases and J by 5 bases, with 10 bases left in between. The CDR3 is CAWSKGNDQPQHF. The CDR3 region has the DNA TGTGCCTGGAGTAAGGGGAACGATCAGCCCCAGCATTTT.

The chain uses TRBV30 and TRBJ2-5, with D perhaps TRBD1 (6 bases). V lost 5 bases and J lost 0, with 10 bases in between. The CDR3 covers 13 residues. Germline CDR1 and CDR2: GTSNPN and SVGIG (reference sequence). CDR3 nucleotides: TGTGCCTGGGTGAGGGACAACCAAGAGACCCAGTACTTC. Translation: CAWVRDNQETQYF.

The V call is TRBV11-2, the J call TRBJ2-2, with 13 bases aligning to TRBD2. CDR1 is SGHAT, CDR2 FQNNGV, per germline. The CDR3 is 15 residues long. Trimming removed 4 bases from V and 6 bases from J; junction bases left unmatched: 2. CDR3 DNA: TGTGCCAGCAGCTCGACTAGCGGGAGGCCCGGGGAGCTGTTTTTT. Encoded protein: CASSSTSGRPGELFF.